One sample yielded the 18 T cell receptor beta chains listed below, sequenced in a study of CD8+CD57+ T cells in acquired aplastic anemia (dated by TCRdb to the late 2010s). The patients picked for sequencing were ones in whom flow cytometry had shown an expansion of CD8+CD57+ cells. Sequencing was performed on an Illumina HiSeq 2000. Genomic DNA was used as template for profiling of TCR beta VDJ combinations and CDR3 sequences. TCRdb handled the public reads itself, with Q25 trimming in fastp and clone calling in MiXCR, and kept productive beta chains. Under each unique CDR3 protein, matching rows form one entry showing the most common genes and DNA. For this sample there are about 200,000 distinct CDR3 sequences; around three fifths appear just once. The ten largest clones add up to about 60% of the sample. Sequences were obtained from sorted CD4+, CD8+, or CD8+CD57+ T cells (not recorded which) from PBMCs. The source of these receptors is a human donor with aplastic anemia.

This clonotype was counted between two and nine times. The chain employs TRBV10-1 and TRBJ1-6; D is ambiguous. Germline V CDR1 and CDR2: WNHNN, SYGVQD (reference sequence). CDR3 length: 16 amino acids. Trimming took 0 bases from V and 10 from J, leaving 16 bases between them. CDR3 protein: CASSESMWVVGSPLHF. For the CDR3, the DNA is TGCGCCAGCAGTGAGTCGATGTGGGTGGTAGGATCACCCCTCCACTTT.

Comments on this clonotype: Relative to the germline gene, one junction end is altered; a read error may explain this. The chain combines TRBV7-2 with TRBJ2-6; possibly TRBD1 for D (5 bases). The V gene's germline CDR1 is SGHTA and CDR2 FQGNSA. This CDR3 has 15 amino acids. The CDR3 sequence: CASSSTGSGAKVLTF. The CDR3 nucleotides read TGTGCCAGCAGCTCGACGGGCTCTGGGGCCAAAGTCCTGACTTTC.

V is TRBV24-1 and J is TRBJ1-2; no reliable D call. There are 12 residues in the CDR3. Trimming cost V 5 bases and J 11 bases, with 14 bases left between them. The V gene's germline CDR1 is KGHDR and CDR2 SFDVKD. The CDR3 DNA is TGTGCCACCAGTGGTTCGACATCCGCGTACACCTTC. Its protein product is CATSGSTSAYTF.

V gene TRBV12-3 or TRBV12-4 combines with J gene TRBJ2-7, with 7 bases aligning to TRBD2. J lost 5 bases, V lost 5 bases, and 9 bases had no gene match. The length of the CDR3 is 14 residues. The CDR3 nucleotides read TGTGCCAGCAGTCTGGCTCGACTAGCCGACGAGCAGTACTTC. Residues: CASSLARLADEQYF.

The rearrangement joins TRBV15 to TRBJ1-3; D is ambiguous. The germline V gene has CDR1 LNHNV and CDR2 YYDKDF (reference sequence). The CDR3 contains 12 residues. The V end was cut by 0 bases, the J end by 7 bases, with 4 bases between. The CDR3 spells CATSRDTNTIYF. The DNA of the CDR3 is TGTGCCACCAGCAGAGATACGAACACCATATATTTT.

This chain connects TRBV29-1 to TRBJ2-7, with 9 bases lining up with TRBD2. Per the germline V gene, CDR1 is SQVTM and CDR2 is ANQGSEA. The CDR3 runs 14 residues. V trimming: 3 bases; J trimming: 2 bases; junction bases outside the gene matches: 5. The chain's CDR3 is CSVEGGRGTYEQYF. In nucleotides, the CDR3 is TGCAGCGTTGAGGGCGGGAGGGGAACCTACGAGCAGTACTTC.

About this clonotype: A much larger clone lies a single base off, so this may be a read error. The genes are TRBV7-2 and TRBJ2-7; TRBD2 matches 11 bases. From germline, CDR1 is SGHTA and CDR2 FQGNSA. The CDR3 has 15 residues. CDR3 in DNA: TGTGACAGCAGCTCGGGACTAGCGGTCCCCTACGAGCAGTACTTC. This gives the protein CDSSSGLAVPYEQYF.

V gene TRBV7-9 combines with J gene TRBJ2-7, with a weak D call TRBD1 (5 bases). Germline V lookup: CDR1 SEHNR, CDR2 FQNEAQ (reference sequence). The CDR3 runs to 13 residues. The V end lost 7 bases, the J end lost 5 bases, and 15 bases lay between the germline ends. The CDR3 sequence is CASTHQVGDEQYF. The CDR3 DNA reads TGTGCCAGCACCCATCAAGTAGGGGACGAGCAGTACTTC.

The chain employs TRBV24-1 and TRBJ2-3, with 11 bases that match TRBD1. The length of the CDR3 is 15 residues. V lost 9 bases, J lost 4 bases, and 8 bases stayed unmatched. Germline CDR1 and CDR2: KGHDR and SFDVKD. As DNA, the CDR3 is TGTGCCACCGGGCCGGACAGGGGGCTGGCAGATACGCAGTATTTT. It encodes CATGPDRGLADTQYF.

This clonotype was found a few times. The V and J genes are TRBV7-8 and TRBJ2-7, with 9 nucleotides matching TRBD2. Unmatched junction bases numbered 6, after V lost 5 bases and J lost 1 base. CDR3 length: 15 amino acids. Germline values: CDR1 SGHVS, CDR2 FQNEAQ. This chain's CDR3 is CASSTGTSYSYEQYF. The CDR3 nucleotides are TGTGCCAGCAGCACTGGGACTAGCTATTCCTACGAGCAGTACTTC.

This sequence joins TRBV6-5 and TRBJ1-2, with no clear D. The CDR3 sequence is 14 residues long. V dropped 6 bases and J dropped 3 bases, with 14 bases sitting between them. Germline V lookup: CDR1 MNHEY, CDR2 SVGAGI. CDR3 in DNA: TGTGCCAGCAGCCCTTTAGGCAGATACTATGGCTACACCTTC. Protein sequence: CASSPLGRYYGYTF.

This clonotype was counted between two and nine times. The chain carries TRBV24-1 and TRBJ2-1, with D possibly being TRBD1 or TRBD2 (5 bases each). The CDR3 spans 14 residues. Germline V gene lookup returns CDR1 KGHDR and CDR2 SFDVKD. V shed 2 bases and J shed 5 bases, with 9 bases lying between them. CDR3 sequence reads: CATSDSGTDNEQFF. The CDR3 DNA sequence: TGTGCCACCAGTGATTCCGGGACGGACAATGAGCAGTTCTTC.

This clonotype was found once. The chain uses TRBV9 and TRBJ1-1; 10 nucleotides line up with TRBD1. There are 16 residues in the CDR3. Germline CDR1 reads SGDLS; CDR2 reads YYNGEE. V shed 4 bases, J shed 1 base, and the junction held 7 bases outside the gene matches. CDR3 residues: CASSPRQGAGNTEAFF. CDR3 sequence (DNA): TGTGCCAGCAGCCCAAGACAGGGGGCAGGGAACACTGAAGCTTTCTTT.

The CDR3 sequence: CASSLGTGPQETQYF. The CDR3 coding sequence is TGCGCCAGCAGCTTGGGGACAGGTCCCCAAGAGACCCAGTACTTC. The rearrangement joins TRBV5-1 to TRBJ2-5; 7 nucleotides agree with TRBD1. This CDR3 is built from 15 residues. Trimming at V came to 0 bases and at J to 1 base, leaving 3 bases not matched to a gene. CDR1 and CDR2 from the germline V gene are SGHRS and YFSETQ.

The chain uses TRBV11-3 and TRBJ1-5; D remains unclear. V lost 2 bases, J lost 3 bases, and 14 bases lay in between. Germline CDR1 reads SGHNT; CDR2 reads YENEEA. This CDR3 has 16 residues. The CDR3 sequence: CASSLFGVGINQPQHF. The CDR3, as DNA: TGTGCCAGCAGCTTATTTGGGGTGGGCATCAATCAGCCCCAGCATTTT. Filled out from reference TRBV11-3 and TRBJ1-5, the complete variable domain reads EAGVVQSPRYKIIEKKQPVAFWCNPISGHNTLYWYLQNLGQGPELLIRYENEEAVDDSQLPKDRFSAERLKGVDSTLKIQPAELGDSAVYLCASSLFGVGINQPQHFGDGTRLSIL.

The gene calls are TRBV5-4 and TRBJ2-6, with unresolved D. V lost 2 bases to trimming and J lost 1 base, with 4 bases between them. Germline V gene sequence: CDR1 SGHNT, CDR2 YYREEE (reference sequence). This CDR3 is 14 amino acids long. The CDR3 loop reads CASSFGSGANVLTF. The CDR3 bases are TGTGCCAGCAGCTTTGGATCTGGGGCCAACGTCCTGACTTTC.

The rearrangement uses TRBV7-8 and TRBJ2-1; a possible D gene is TRBD2 (5 bases). Germline V gene data show CDR1 as SGHVS and CDR2 as FQNEAQ. With 5 bases removed from V and 6 bases from J, the gap between germline ends came to 8 bases. The CDR3 length is 12 residues. The CDR3: CASSPLVNEQFF. The CDR3 nucleotides are TGTGCCAGCAGCCCACTAGTCAATGAGCAGTTCTTC.

DNA of the CDR3: TGTGCCATCAGTGTCGAGGGTTCAAACACTGAAGCTTTCTTT. It specifies CAISVEGSNTEAFF. V gene TRBV10-3 combines with J gene TRBJ1-1; D call uncertain. The ends were cut back, 4 bases at V and 2 bases at J, with 11 bases in the middle. The CDR3 spans 14 residues. Germline CDR1 ENHRY, CDR2 SYGVKD.